A selection of T cell receptor beta chains follows, all from one sample in a study of CD8+ T cells in alopecia areata. Only in-frame clones appear in the TCRdb table, and some are missing; sequencing was by immunoSEQ multiplex PCR. In the table there are some 80,000 clones, around 66% of which are singletons. The starting material was CD8+ T cells sorted from blood, obtained at week 24, from a patient treated with tofacitinib. The receptors stem from a human donor with alopecia areata. The CDR3 runs from the conserved cysteine through the conserved F or W. A D gene is named only where the DNA matches it firmly. Size values are once, few and many counts, or a class for expanded clones, and some rows have none.

cdr3_nt cdr3_aa clone_size j_call d_call v_call
TGTGCCAGCAGTTACGGGTCAGGCAATCAGCCCCAGCATTTT CASSYGSGNQPQHF NA TRBJ1-5 NA TRBV6-5
TGCGCCAGCAGCGGGACAGCGTACAATGAGCAGTTCTTC CASSGTAYNEQFF NA TRBJ2-1 TRBD1 TRBV5-1
TGTGCCAGCAGTGAAAGTAGTTTAGAGCAGTACTTC CASSESSLEQYF NA TRBJ2-7 NA TRBV2
TGCGCCAGCAGCCAAGTTACTGCCGCTACTGAAGCTTTCTTT CASSQVTAATEAFF NA TRBJ1-1 NA TRBV4-1
TGCGCCAGCAGCCCGAGCCCGGGCGGTAGCACAGATACGCAGTATTTT CASSPSPGGSTDTQYF once TRBJ2-3 NA TRBV4-1
TGTGCCAGCAGTTTGGGGGGTTTGGGCTATGGCTACACCTTC CASSLGGLGYGYTF NA TRBJ1-2 NA TRBV27
TGTGCCAGCAGTTTTAGAGGGACCTACGAGCAGTACTTC CASSFRGTYEQYF NA TRBJ2-7 NA TRBV28
TGCGCCAGCAGCTTTCTAGCGGGGCCCTACAATGAGCAGTTCTTC CASSFLAGPYNEQFF once TRBJ2-1 TRBD2 TRBV5-1
TGTGCCAGCAGCTGGGGGACTGAAGCTTTCTTT CASSWGTEAFF many TRBJ1-1 NA TRBV27
TGTGCCAGCAGCGTCGGACAGACGCCAAACTATGGCTACACCTTC CASSVGQTPNYGYTF few TRBJ1-2 NA TRBV9
TGTGCCTGGAGTACCCAGGCCTACGAGCAGTACTTC CAWSTQAYEQYF NA TRBJ2-7 NA TRBV30
TGTGCCAGCAGTTTAGGGGGAAGCAATCAGCCCCAGCATTTT CASSLGGSNQPQHF NA TRBJ1-5 NA TRBV27
TGTGCCAGCAGCTCTAGGGAGTCGTACGTACACAATGAGCAGTTCTTC CASSSRESYVHNEQFF NA TRBJ2-1 NA TRBV7-3
TGCGCCAGCAGCCAAGATTGGCCTATCTACGAGCAGTACTTC CASSQDWPIYEQYF few TRBJ2-7 NA TRBV4-1
TGTGCCAGCAGTTCAACGGTCGGGACAGGGCAAATGGAAGAGACCCAGTACTTC CASSSTVGTGQMEETQYF NA TRBJ2-5 TRBD1 TRBV28
TGCGCCAGCAGCTTGAAGGGTCCGGGAGGGCGCACCGGGGAGCTGTTTTTT CASSLKGPGGRTGELFF NA TRBJ2-2 TRBD2 TRBV5-1
TGCGCCAGCAGCCGAATCGGGGGTCCGGACAATGAGCAGTTCTTC CASSRIGGPDNEQFF NA TRBJ2-1 NA TRBV4-1
TGTGCCAGCAGGAAGACAGGGGGGCCTACTGGCACTGAAGCTTTCTTT CASRKTGGPTGTEAFF few TRBJ1-1 TRBD1 TRBV11-1
TGTGCCAGCAGTTTATGGAGCACAGATACGCAGTATTTT CASSLWSTDTQYF few TRBJ2-3 NA TRBV27
TGTGCCAGTGGAGCGGGGCAATACAATGAGCAGTTCTTC CASGAGQYNEQFF NA TRBJ2-1 TRBD2 TRBV19
TGTGCCTGGAGTCGTGGCAGGGCCAACGAGCAGTACTTC CAWSRGRANEQYF NA TRBJ2-7 NA TRBV30
TGTGCCAGCAGTCCGCACCACAGGGGTGATCAGCCCCAGCATTTT CASSPHHRGDQPQHF NA TRBJ1-5 TRBD1 TRBV27
TGTGCCAGCAGCGTAGAAGATGCCACAGATACGCAGTATTTT CASSVEDATDTQYF NA TRBJ2-3 NA TRBV9
TGCGCCAGCAGCCCAATTACAGGGGGTTCGATCTACGAGCAGTACTTC CASSPITGGSIYEQYF NA TRBJ2-7 TRBD1 TRBV5-1
TGTGCCAGCAGCGTACTGAGGGCCTATGGCTACACCTTC CASSVLRAYGYTF NA TRBJ1-2 NA TRBV28
TGTGCCAGCAGCCATGGACAGTCGAGCTCCTACGAGCAGTACTTC CASSHGQSSSYEQYF NA TRBJ2-7 NA TRBV4-2
TGCGCCAGCAGCCACTCCGGGACAGGGAACTATGGCTACACCTTC CASSHSGTGNYGYTF NA TRBJ1-2 TRBD1 TRBV4-3
TGTGCCAGCAGTTTCAGGGGGCACCCCTACGAGCAGTACTTC CASSFRGHPYEQYF NA TRBJ2-7 TRBD1 TRBV27